The 8 T cell receptor beta chains listed next were all sequenced from one sample in a study of blood T cell repertoires in COVID-19. The repertoire was sequenced with immunoSEQ multiplex PCR; TCRdb's copy has only in-frame clones and lacks some. This sample has about 400,000 clones; 80% to 90% occur once, and the top ten carry around 4.5%. The source material was peripheral blood. All receptors come from a woman younger than 45 with acute or convalescent COVID-19.

The J gene is TRBJ2-5, the V gene TRBV6-5, with 7 bases that match TRBD2. Trimming took 10 bases from V and 1 from J; bases not matched to a gene: 6. From germline, CDR1 is MNHEY and CDR2 SVGAGI. CDR3 length: 13 residues. The CDR3 spells CATHGTTQETQYF. CDR3 bases: TGTGCCACTCATGGGACTACCCAAGAGACCCAGTACTTC.

This clone appeared a few times. The V gene is TRBV4-2, the J gene TRBJ2-7, with D unclear. Germline V CDR1 and CDR2: LGHNA, YNFKEQ. V lost 2 bases, J lost 4 bases, and 12 bases lay in between. The CDR3 length is 14 residues. This CDR3 reads CASSQSLNGYEQYF. CDR3 DNA sequence: TGTGCCAGCAGCCAAAGTTTGAACGGTTACGAGCAGTACTTC.

The chain couples TRBV2 to TRBJ2-1, with TRBD2 as a possible D gene (6 bases). The V gene's germline CDR1 is SNHLY and CDR2 FYNNEI. Trimming removed 7 bases at V and 4 bases at J, with 11 bases between. The CDR3 consists of 13 residues. Written as DNA, the CDR3 is TGTGCCAGCATCCTTGGAGGGTACAATGAGCAGTTCTTC. Translation gives CASILGGYNEQFF.

V and J are TRBV9 and TRBJ2-2; no reliable D call. From germline, CDR1 is SGDLS and CDR2 YYNGEE. Trimming stripped 7 bases from V and 6 bases from J, with 7 bases between. The CDR3 is made up of 11 amino acids. The CDR3 is CASRNSGELFF. The CDR3 DNA is TGTGCCAGCCGTAATTCCGGGGAGCTGTTTTTT.

The V gene is TRBV29-1, the J gene TRBJ2-5; 11 bases match TRBD1. The CDR3 sequence is 17 residues long. Germline V lookup: CDR1 SQVTM, CDR2 ANQGSEA. V lost 2 bases, J lost 4 bases, and 12 bases stayed unmatched. The DNA for the CDR3 is TGCAGCGTTGAAATAAGGACAGGGGGCCTGGGAGGAGAGACCCAGTACTTC. Its protein product is CSVEIRTGGLGGETQYF.

The chain's CDR3 is CASSPGFILYGYTF. As DNA, the CDR3 is TGTGCCAGCAGCCCTGGGTTCATACTATATGGCTACACCTTC. J is TRBJ1-2 and V is TRBV3-1 (or the pseudogene TRBV3-2); D unclear. Per the germline V gene, CDR1 is LGHDT and CDR2 is YNNKEL (reference sequence). Trimming took 4 bases from V and 5 from J, leaving 14 bases between them. The CDR3 has 14 residues.

The rearrangement joins TRBV9 to TRBJ2-5, with TRBD2 matching over 8 bases. Trimming took 0 bases from V and 5 from J; bases not matched to a gene: 12. The CDR3 is 17 amino acids. Germline V gene sequence: CDR1 SGDLS, CDR2 YYNGEE. The CDR3 DNA reads TGTGCCAGCAGCGTAGGACATTCGGCGGGGGGCCGGGAGACCCAGTACTTC. Amino acid sequence: CASSVGHSAGGRETQYF.

The chain combines TRBV6-5 with TRBJ1-2, with 9 positions matching TRBD1. The CDR3 runs 14 residues. The V segment lost 6 bases and the J segment 8 bases; nucleotides outside the gene matches: 10. Germline-derived CDR1 and CDR2 are MNHEY and SVGAGI. The CDR3 DNA sequence: TGTGCCAGCAGATGGGACAGGGAAGGAAGGGGCTACACCTTC. Protein product: CASRWDREGRGYTF.